Below are 8 T cell receptor beta chains sequenced from a single sample in a study of response to subunit inactivated influenza vaccine. MiXCR, run by TCRdb on the RT-PCR reads, gives a single entry per CDR3 protein. The table has around 650,000 distinct CDR3 sequences, 15% to 19% seen once; the top ten hold under 14%. Source: PBMCs from blood, taken 11 to 12 days after vaccination. The receptors derive from a man in his forties or fifties who received an inactivated influenza vaccine.

The chain recombines TRBV20-1 with TRBJ2-7; D remains unclear. This CDR3 has 12 residues. Trimming took off 2 bases at V and 1 base at J, with 6 bases between the two ends. Germline loops: CDR1 DFQATT, CDR2 SNEGSKA (reference sequence). The CDR3 DNA reads as TGCAGTGCTAGACCAGCTTCCTACGAGCAGTACTTC. Its protein is CSARPASYEQYF.

CDR3 nucleotide sequence: TGTGCCAGCAGCCAAGATCTAGCGGGAGTCTACGAGCAGTACTTC. Translation: CASSQDLAGVYEQYF. The chain is built from TRBV4-2 and TRBJ2-7; TRBD2 matches 10 bases. CDR1 is LGHNA and CDR2 is YNFKEQ in the germline V gene. V shed 0 bases and J 3 bases; nucleotides not matched to a gene: 2. This CDR3 region has 15 residues.

In its sample, this clonotype was seen a few times. The CDR3 DNA sequence: TGCAGCGTAAGGACAGGGCCTTCTGAAGCTTTCTTT. Translating gives CSVRTGPSEAFF. The chain recombines TRBV29-1 with TRBJ1-1; 8 positions match TRBD1. This CDR3 contains 12 residues. Trimming removed 6 bases from V and 6 bases from J; junction bases left unmatched: 6. Germline loops: CDR1 SQVTM, CDR2 ANQGSEA.

This clonotype showed up many times. J is TRBJ1-1 and V is TRBV12-3 or TRBV12-4, with 7 nucleotides matching TRBD1. The CDR3 sequence is 14 residues long. Trimming cost V 3 bases and J 1 base; bases outside gene matches: 2. The CDR3 DNA sequence: TGTGCCAGCAGTTTTGGGACAGCGAACACTGAAGCTTTCTTT. Protein: CASSFGTANTEAFF.

The chain combines TRBV6-2 or TRBV6-3 with TRBJ2-7, with TRBD1 identical over 7 bases. V lost 0 bases, J lost 4 bases, and 9 bases stayed unmatched. The CDR3 contains 16 residues. The V gene's germline CDR1 is MNHEY and CDR2 SVGEGT. DNA of the CDR3: TGTGCCAGCAGTTACTCGGGACAGAACTTGCCTTACGAGCAGTACTTC. It is translated as CASSYSGQNLPYEQYF.

The gene calls are TRBV27 and TRBJ2-7; a weak D match, TRBD2 (6 bases). With 5 bases removed from V and 5 bases from J, the gap between germline ends came to 13 bases. There are 13 residues in the CDR3. Germline V gene data show CDR1 as MNHEY and CDR2 as SMNVEV (reference sequence). For the CDR3, the DNA is TGTGCCAGCAGTCCGAGAACTAGCCACGAGCAGTACTTC. This gives the protein CASSPRTSHEQYF.

The V and J genes are TRBV15 and TRBJ1-1; no firm D call. The CDR3 runs 13 residues. In germline, CDR1 is LNHNV, CDR2 YYDKDF (reference sequence). V gave up 5 bases and J gave up 0 bases, with 7 bases separating them. This chain's CDR3 is CATSVALNTEAFF. The DNA for the CDR3 is TGTGCCACCAGCGTCGCCTTGAACACTGAAGCTTTCTTT.

The gene calls are TRBV4-2 and TRBJ2-3; D tentatively reads TRBD1 or TRBD2 (6 bases each). V dropped 0 bases and J dropped 2 bases, with 18 bases sitting between them. Germline values: CDR1 LGHNA, CDR2 YNFKEQ. The CDR3 spans 18 residues. CDR3 loop: CASSQEGRRGQVTDTQYF. The CDR3 nucleotides read TGTGCCAGCAGCCAAGAAGGGCGGCGGGGACAAGTCACAGATACGCAGTATTTT.